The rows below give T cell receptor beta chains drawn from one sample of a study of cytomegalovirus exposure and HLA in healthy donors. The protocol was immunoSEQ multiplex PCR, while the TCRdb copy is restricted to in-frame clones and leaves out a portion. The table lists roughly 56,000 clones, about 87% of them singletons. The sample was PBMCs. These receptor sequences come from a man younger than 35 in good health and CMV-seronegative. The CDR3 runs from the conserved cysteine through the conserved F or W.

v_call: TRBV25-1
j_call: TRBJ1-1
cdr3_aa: CASKRDRGWVLDTEAFF

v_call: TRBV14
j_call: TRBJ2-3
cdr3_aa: CASNQVAGGTDTQYF

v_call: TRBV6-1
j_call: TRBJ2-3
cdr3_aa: CASMRTYGADTQYF

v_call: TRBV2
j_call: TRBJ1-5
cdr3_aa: CASSESAGSQPQHF

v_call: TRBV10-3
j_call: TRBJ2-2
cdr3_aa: CAIKPTGEGGELFF

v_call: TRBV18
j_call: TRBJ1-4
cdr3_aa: CASSGQGHEKLFF

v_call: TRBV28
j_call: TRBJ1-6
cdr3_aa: CASSPPWTVSYNSPLHF

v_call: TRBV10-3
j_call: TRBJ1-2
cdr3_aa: CAISGNRDYGYTF

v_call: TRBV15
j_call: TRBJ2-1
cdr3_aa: CATSRVLAGANEQFF

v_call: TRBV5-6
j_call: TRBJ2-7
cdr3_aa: CASSFSSGDYEQYF

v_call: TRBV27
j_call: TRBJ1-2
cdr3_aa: CASRAGHGYTF

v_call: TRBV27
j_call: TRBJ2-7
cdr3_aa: CASRATGGSEQYF

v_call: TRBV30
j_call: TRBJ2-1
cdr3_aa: CAWSSGGLAGRWDEQFF

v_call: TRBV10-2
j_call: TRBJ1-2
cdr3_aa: CARPKDRANYGYTF

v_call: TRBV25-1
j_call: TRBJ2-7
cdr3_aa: CASSHPLNYEQYF

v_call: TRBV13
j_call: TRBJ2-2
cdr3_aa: CASSSSTVAGINTGELFF

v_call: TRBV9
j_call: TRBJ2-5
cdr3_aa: CASSAFYGEQYF

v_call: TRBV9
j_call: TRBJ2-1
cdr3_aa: CASSVRGTSGGLEQFF

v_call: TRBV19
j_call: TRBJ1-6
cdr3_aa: CASTPDRSSYNSPLHF

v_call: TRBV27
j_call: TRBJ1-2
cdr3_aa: CASSTANYGYTF

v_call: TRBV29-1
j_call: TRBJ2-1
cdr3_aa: CSVEDWAEQGSENEQFF

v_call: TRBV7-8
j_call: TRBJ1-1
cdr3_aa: CASTEDREGTEAFF

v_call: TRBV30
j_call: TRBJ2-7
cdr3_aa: CAWRYPSLRDRSYEQYF

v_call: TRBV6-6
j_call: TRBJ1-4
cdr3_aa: CASSYRGGTNEKLFF

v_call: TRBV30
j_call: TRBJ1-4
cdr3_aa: CAWSQGNNNEKLFF

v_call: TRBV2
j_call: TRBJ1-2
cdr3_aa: CASSDRGSSGLTF

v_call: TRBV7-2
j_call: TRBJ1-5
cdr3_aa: CASSPYDSFNQPQHF

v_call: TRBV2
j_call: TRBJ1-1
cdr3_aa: CASSNFQAGAMNTEAFF

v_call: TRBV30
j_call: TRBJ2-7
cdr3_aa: CAWKGGRYEQYF

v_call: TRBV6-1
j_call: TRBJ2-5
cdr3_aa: CASSEDYSQETQYF

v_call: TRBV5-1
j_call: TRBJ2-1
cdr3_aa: CASSGGAYEQFF

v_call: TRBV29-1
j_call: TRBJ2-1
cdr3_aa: CSVTLSGDRVSLGSYNEQFF

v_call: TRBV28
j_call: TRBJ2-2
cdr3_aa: CASLLSGTPNTGELFF

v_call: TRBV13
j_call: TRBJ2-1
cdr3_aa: CASSLEGLAAYNEQFF

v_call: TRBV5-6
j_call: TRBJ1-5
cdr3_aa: CASSLMVGRGLSNQPQHF

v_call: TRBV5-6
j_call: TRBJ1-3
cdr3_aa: CASSLTGTGNTIYF

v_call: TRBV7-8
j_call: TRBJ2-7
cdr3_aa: CASSQSGRASYEQYF

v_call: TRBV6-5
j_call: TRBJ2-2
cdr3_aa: CASTKPGTGELFF

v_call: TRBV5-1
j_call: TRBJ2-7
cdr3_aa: CASSPEVSPPEQYF

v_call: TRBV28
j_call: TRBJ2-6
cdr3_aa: CASRSGANVLTF

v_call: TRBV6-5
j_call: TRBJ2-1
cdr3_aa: CASSYSLYNEQFF

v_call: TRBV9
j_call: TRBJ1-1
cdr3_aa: CASSVTGNTEAFF

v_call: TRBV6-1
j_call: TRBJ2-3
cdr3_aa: CASIWTGSTDTQYF

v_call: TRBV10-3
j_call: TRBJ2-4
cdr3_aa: CAISESFRTLAKNIQYF

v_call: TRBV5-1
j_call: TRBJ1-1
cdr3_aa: CASSLDRPSMNTEAFF

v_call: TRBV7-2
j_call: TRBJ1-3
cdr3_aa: CASSYGTGRSGNTIYF

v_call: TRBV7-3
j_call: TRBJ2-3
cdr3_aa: CASSRTPSTDTQYF

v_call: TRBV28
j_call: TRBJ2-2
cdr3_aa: CASSSSLGGNTGELFF

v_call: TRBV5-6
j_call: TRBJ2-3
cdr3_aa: CASSSASRTSGVITDTQYF

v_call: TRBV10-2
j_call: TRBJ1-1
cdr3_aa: CASSETGRNTEAFF

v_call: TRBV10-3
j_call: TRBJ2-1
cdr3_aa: CATGGPSSYNEQFF

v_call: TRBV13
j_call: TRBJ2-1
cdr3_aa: CASSSGGFGYNEQFF

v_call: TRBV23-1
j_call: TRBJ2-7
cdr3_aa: CASDPTEAPSYEQYF